The T cell receptor beta chain described here comes from a study of OX40 agonist ivuxolimab in advanced cancers. Context from the whole study: Ivuxolimab was an agonistic, fully human IgG2 monoclonal antibody directed against OX40 (CD134), a costimulatory receptor. Intravenous ivuxolimab was administered to patients every 2 weeks at six dose levels: 0.01, 0.1, 0.3, 1.5, 3 and 10 mg/kg. Of the roughly 52 dose-escalation patients, hepatocellular carcinoma was present in approximately 20, melanoma in roughly 15, renal cell carcinoma in 9 and head and neck cancer in 9. A male proportion of roughly 85% and a mean age of roughly 58 years, ranging from roughly 23 to 85, were recorded for the dose-escalation cohort. Patients were allowed to have had prior anti-PD-1, anti-PD-L1 or anti-CTLA-4 therapy, and more than 30% of the dose-escalation patients had previously received checkpoint inhibitors. Partial responses occurred in three dose-escalation patients, of whom one had hepatocellular carcinoma and two had cutaneous melanoma. The point of sequencing TCRbeta in the periphery was to test whether ivuxolimab changed TCR sequence diversity and drove clonal T-cell expansion. The paper describes the monotherapy dose-escalation part (N = 52 patients) of the phase I trial of ivuxolimab. Broad study findings and their caveats: The antigen specificity of the peripheral T cells that underwent clonal expansion was not determined. Low levels of normalized T-cell clonal expansion were also seen in some patients who did not respond. In the 0.1-3.0 mg/kg groups, partial responders were among the patients with the lowest normalized peripheral clonal expansion, particularly in CD8+ T cells. After ivuxolimab, expanded clones were on average more numerous among CD8+ T cells than among CD4+ T cells. At doses of 0.1 to 3.0 mg/kg, clonal expansion of both CD4+ and CD8+ blood T cells was observed from baseline to week 6.

About this clone itself: Its antigen is currently not known. Nothing much larger sits one base from this clone, and base qualities are not available.

To sequence the TCRbeta CDR3 region, genomic DNA was isolated from the sorted cells. The immunoSEQ Assay was used to sequence the TCRbeta CDR3 regions. Not all clones reach the TCRdb copy of this immuneACCESS table, which keeps in-frame sequences only. Checked studies attribute under half of the gap to unresolved V genes and leave the rest unexplained. Counted in this sample were fewer than 100,000 clones; 75% to 90% of them appeared once. The biggest ten clones account for about 0.2% of the sample. The trial excluded patients who had a history of autoimmune disease or were on systemic immunosuppression. Peripheral blood for TCR sequencing was collected from all dose cohorts at baseline, on cycle 4 day 1, and on cycle 7 day 1. The samples were taken from a phase I, first-in-human, multicenter, open-label dose-escalation trial of ivuxolimab. The trial enrolled adults with locally advanced or metastatic head and neck squamous cell, hepatocellular, melanoma or renal cell carcinoma. Before TCR sequencing, CD4+ T cells and CD8+ T cells were sorted from peripheral blood as separate populations.

The material sequenced was CD4+ or CD8+ T cells sorted from blood, taken in a trial of the OX40 agonist ivuxolimab. The source is an adult with an advanced solid tumor such as melanoma, head and neck, liver or kidney cancer.

The DNA sequence is TGCGCCAGCAGCATCCAACCGGGACAGGGTTCCCCCGGCTACACCTTC. Its amino acids are CASSIQPGQGSPGYTF. The chain employs TRBV5-1 and TRBJ1-2; 9 central bases correspond to TRBD1. Clipping removes 4 bases from V and 8 bases from J, with 15 as the unmatched junction base count. There are 16 amino acids in the CDR3, from cysteine to phenylalanine inclusive. Only the CDR3 part of the read is kept: 48 bases, read in frame from the first base. CDR1 and CDR2 are read off the germline V gene as SGHRS and YFSETQ.